This T cell receptor (beta chain) was sequenced in a study of identical twins. Study-wide findings and caveats: Among out-of-frame alpha sequences shared by twins, low generation probability occurred in excess. Abundant beta clonotypes from cord blood had fewer insertions, unlike memory repertoires, which showed none.

CDR3 length: 14 amino acids. V shed 10 bases and J shed 2 bases, with 17 bases lying between them. Using its own MiXCR run on the 5' RACE reads, TCRdb lists one record per CDR3 protein. Of some 97,000 distinct CDR3 sequences listed, 4.5% to 6.5% are singletons. Notes on this clonotype: Its target is not known.

This receptor was obtained from a woman in her forties or fifties in good health. The chain has TRBV12-3 or TRBV12-4 and TRBJ1-2; D unclear. The sample comprised memory T cells sorted from blood. CDR3 sequence: CATTSGHGNYGYTF. As DNA, the CDR3 is TGTGCCACCACCTCCGGGCATGGGAACTATGGCTACACCTTC.